The 19 T cell receptor beta chains listed next were all sequenced from one sample in a study of blood T cells in healthy people across ages. The authors ran a second PCR of about 7 to 12 cycles using a sample-barcoded 5' primer and a J-beta primer mix. TCRdb re-derived calls from the 5' RACE reads in MiXCR, one entry per CDR3 protein. The repertoire holds 1.5 million to 2 million distinct CDR3 sequences, with around 42% as singletons. Sequenced sample: blood. These receptors originate from a human donor in good health.

Only a few counts were recorded for this clonotype. At one end the junction does not follow the germline gene, possibly because of a read error. J is TRBJ2-1 and V is TRBV6-5, with 8 bases matching TRBD2. This CDR3 has 17 amino acids. Germline CDR1 is MNHEY and CDR2 is SVGAGI. The CDR3 coding sequence is TGTGCCAGCAGCTACTCGATCGGGGGGGGACTTTACAATGAGCAGTTCTTC. It encodes CASSYSIGGGLYNEQFF.

This sequence joins TRBV10-3 and TRBJ2-4; 7 bases map to TRBD1. The assigned J gene may be wrong: the sequence end matches TRBJ2-7 better. This CDR3 comprises 14 residues. Germline CDR1 is ENHRY and CDR2 is SYGVKD. The CDR3 DNA is TGTGCCATCAGTGAGTCGGGTTACAGGGGCGAGCAGTACTTC. Translation gives CAISESGYRGEQYF.

V is TRBV5-5 and J is TRBJ2-4, with D possibly matching TRBD2 (6 bases). Trimming took 3 bases from V and 3 from J, leaving 16 bases between them. The CDR3 has 16 amino acids. From germline, CDR1 is SGHKS and CDR2 YYEKEE (reference sequence). The CDR3 here is CASSSMGSGGKNIQYF. As DNA, the CDR3 is TGTGCCAGCAGCTCTATGGGCTCCGGGGGCAAAAACATTCAGTACTTC.

The chain employs TRBV29-1 and TRBJ2-6; D not certain. Trimming took off 2 bases at V and 4 bases at J, with 12 bases between the two ends. Germline CDR1 is SQVTM and CDR2 is ANQGSEA. The CDR3 is 15 amino acids. CDR3 protein: CSVERVSSGANVLTF. In DNA form, the CDR3 reads TGCAGCGTTGAAAGGGTGAGCTCGGGGGCCAACGTCCTGACTTTC. The entire variable domain, with the rest obtained from reference TRBV29-1 and TRBJ2-6, is as follows: SAVISQKPSRDICQRGTSLTIQCQVDSQVTMMFWYRQQPGQSLTLIATANQGSEATYESGFVIDKFPISRPNLTFSTLTVSNMSPEDSSIYLCSVERVSSGANVLTFGAGSRLTVL.

This clonotype was detected a few times. This chain links TRBV24-1 with TRBJ1-4; TRBD1 is a possible D gene (6 bases). The CDR3 has 15 amino acids. CDR1 KGHDR and CDR2 SFDVKD come from the germline V gene. V was clipped by 3 bases and J by 5 bases, with 12 bases between them. CDR3 nucleotide sequence: TGTGCCACCAGTGATCCCAGGGGCAGCAATGAAAAACTGTTTTTT. Its translation is CATSDPRGSNEKLFF.

The chain carries TRBV20-1 and TRBJ2-3; D remains ambiguous. CDR1 DFQATT and CDR2 SNEGSKA come from the germline V gene (reference sequence). Trimming took off 3 bases at V and 7 bases at J, with 5 bases between the two ends. The CDR3 runs 10 residues. The CDR3 DNA sequence: TGCAGTGCTAGTGGCTATACGCAGTATTTT. It codes for CSASGYTQYF.

The rearrangement joins TRBV7-3 to TRBJ2-1, with D perhaps given as TRBD1 or TRBD2 (5 bases each). With 5 bases removed from V and 5 bases from J, the gap between germline ends came to 10 bases. CDR3 size: 13 residues. CDR1 SGHTA and CDR2 FQGTGA come from the germline V gene. The CDR3 spells CASSHGAHNEQFF. CDR3 coding DNA: TGTGCCAGCAGCCACGGGGCCCACAATGAGCAGTTCTTC.

This clonotype was observed a few times. The chain links TRBV11-2 to TRBJ2-1; 10 nucleotides line up with TRBD2. J was trimmed by 2 bases and V by 5 bases; bases with no gene match: 9. The CDR3 consists of 17 residues. Germline lookup yields CDR1 SGHAT and CDR2 FQNNGV. This CDR3 is CASSRTSGTPAYNEQFF. CDR3 DNA sequence: TGTGCCAGCAGCCGGACTAGCGGAACGCCCGCCTACAATGAGCAGTTCTTC.

The chain carries TRBV4-2 and TRBJ2-1; TRBD1 agrees at 9 bases. Trimming took 3 bases from V and 0 from J; bases not matched to a gene: 3. The CDR3 loop spans 16 amino acids. Germline V gives CDR1 LGHNA, CDR2 YNFKEQ. The CDR3 sequence: CASSQDRGHSYNEQFF. The CDR3, as DNA: TGTGCCAGCAGCCAGGACAGGGGCCACTCCTACAATGAGCAGTTCTTC.

As for this clonotype: Since a much larger clone is just one base distant, this may be a read error. The chain carries TRBV7-2 and TRBJ1-2; 9 positions match TRBD1. The CDR3 is made up of 15 amino acids. From germline, CDR1 is SGHTA and CDR2 FQGNSA. For the CDR3, the DNA is TGTGCCCGCAGCTTAAGGGACAGGGAATGGTCGGGCTACACCTTC. It encodes CARSLRDREWSGYTF.

This clonotype was seen only a few times. The genes are TRBV2 and TRBJ1-1; D gene unclear. Trimming removed 2 bases from V and 7 bases from J, with 17 bases in between. Germline values: CDR1 SNHLY, CDR2 FYNNEI. This CDR3 region has 15 residues. The CDR3 DNA reads as TGTGCCAGCAGTGAAAGGGTGGCAGTGCCCCTTGAAGCTTTCTTT. Amino acid sequence: CASSERVAVPLEAFF.

The sample holds a few counts of this clonotype. This chain uses TRBV7-9 with TRBJ2-1, with 7 bases matching TRBD1. V dropped 4 bases and J dropped 5; count of bases not matched to a gene: 11. This CDR3 region has 16 residues. CDR1 and CDR2 (germline): SEHNR, FQNEAQ (reference sequence). In nucleotides, the CDR3 is TGTGCCAGCAGCTCCTCCGGGGACAGTTTCGACAATGAGCAGTTCTTC. This translates into CASSSSGDSFDNEQFF.

About this clonotype itself: Its ends do not fully match the called genes, so a read error is possible. The rearrangement links TRBV3-1 to TRBJ1-6; D gene uncertain. CDR1 is LGHDT and CDR2 is YNNKEL in the germline V gene (reference sequence). The CDR3 covers 14 residues. The chain's CDR3 is CASSQEFLNSLLHF. In DNA, the CDR3 is TGTGCCAGCAGCCAAGAGTTCTTGAATTCACTCCTCCACTTT.

This clonotype was recorded at least ten times. V and J are TRBV10-3 and TRBJ2-5, with D perhaps given as TRBD1 or TRBD2 (6 bases each). The CDR3 runs 15 residues. CDR1 is ENHRY and CDR2 is SYGVKD in the germline V gene. V lost 3 bases to trimming and J lost 2 bases, with 13 bases between them. The CDR3 DNA follows: TGTGCCATCAGTGACAGGGGAGGTTGGCAAGAGACCCAGTACTTC. Translating gives CAISDRGGWQETQYF.

This chain connects TRBV20-1 to TRBJ2-7; possible D gene TRBD1, 5 bases. The germline V gene has CDR1 DFQATT and CDR2 SNEGSKA (reference sequence). Trimming left V 5 bases short and J 0 bases short, with 20 bases between. This CDR3 comprises 16 residues. CDR3 sequence: CSASSTARSHSYEQYF. DNA for the CDR3: TGCAGTGCTTCTTCGACAGCCCGAAGTCACTCCTACGAGCAGTACTTC.

The J gene is TRBJ1-6, the V gene TRBV20-1; D unclear. CDR3 length: 16 residues. The germline gives CDR1 DFQATT, CDR2 SNEGSKA (reference sequence). V was trimmed by 3 bases and J by 4 bases, leaving 16 bases between them. DNA of the CDR3: TGCAGTGCTAGTTCGCCCCCACAGACATATAATTCACCCCTCCACTTT. Residues: CSASSPPQTYNSPLHF.

This clonotype came up a few times. V usage is TRBV20-1 and J usage is TRBJ2-5; 11 bases agree with TRBD1. Germline CDR1 reads DFQATT; CDR2 reads SNEGSKA (reference sequence). This CDR3 is 15 amino acids long. J gave up 5 bases and V 4 bases, and 9 bases lay outside the gene matches. This chain's CDR3 is CSAKRGQGDPETQYF. CDR3 coding DNA: TGCAGTGCTAAAAGGGGACAGGGGGATCCGGAGACCCAGTACTTC.

The sample holds a few counts of this clonotype. V and J are TRBV20-1 and TRBJ1-4; D is uncertain. This CDR3 has 14 residues. The V end was cut by 5 bases, the J end by 8 bases, with 18 bases between. Germline V gene data show CDR1 as DFQATT and CDR2 as SNEGSKA (reference sequence). CDR3 in amino acids: CSAGTGVRREKLFF. CDR3 DNA sequence: TGCAGTGCTGGAACCGGGGTCCGAAGGGAAAAACTGTTTTTT.

This clonotype was seen many times. The rearrangement uses TRBV5-1 and TRBJ2-1, with D unresolved. The CDR3 runs 11 residues. CDR1 and CDR2 (germline): SGHRS, YFSETQ. Trimming removed 0 bases at V and 12 bases at J, with 7 bases between. This CDR3 reads CASSLGLGQFF. The CDR3 DNA reads as TGCGCCAGCAGCTTGGGTCTAGGGCAGTTCTTC.